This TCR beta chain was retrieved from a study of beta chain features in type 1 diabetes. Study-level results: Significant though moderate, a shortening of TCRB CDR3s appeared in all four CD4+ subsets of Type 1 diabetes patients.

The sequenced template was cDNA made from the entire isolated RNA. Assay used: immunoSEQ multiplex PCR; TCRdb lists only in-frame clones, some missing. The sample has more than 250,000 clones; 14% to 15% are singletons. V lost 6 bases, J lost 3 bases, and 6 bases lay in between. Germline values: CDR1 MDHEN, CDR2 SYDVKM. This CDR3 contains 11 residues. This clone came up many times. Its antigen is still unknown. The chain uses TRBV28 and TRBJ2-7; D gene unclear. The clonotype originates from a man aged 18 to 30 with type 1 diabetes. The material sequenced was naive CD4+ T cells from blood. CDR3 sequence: CASRSNYEQYF. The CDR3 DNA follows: TGTGCCAGCAGGTCAAACTACGAGCAGTACTTC.